This T cell receptor (beta chain) was profiled in a study of T cell changes during pregnancy in multiple sclerosis. The table came from immunoSEQ multiplex PCR; TCRdb's copy has only in-frame clones and leaves some out. The repertoire holds about 40,000 clones, around 90% seen once, with roughly 5% in the top ten. The CDR3 extends over 16 amino acids. V was clipped by 4 bases and J by 6 bases; unmatched bases: 6. The germline gives CDR1 SGHTA, CDR2 FQGNSA. This material consisted of peripheral blood, taken in the first trimester of pregnancy. The clonotype comes from a female donor in good health, enrolled as a control in a pregnancy study. The rearrangement uses TRBV7-2 and TRBJ2-2; 12 positions match TRBD2. The CDR3: CASSSALAGGPGELFF. The CDR3 DNA reads TGTGCCAGCAGCTCAGCTCTAGCGGGGGGGCCCGGGGAGCTGTTTTTT.